The present T cell receptor beta chain was sequenced within a study of T cells after yellow fever vaccination. Across the whole study: It was SMART-Seq v4 Ultra Low Input that prepared the fractions with low cell numbers.

This clonotype was seen more than once but under ten times. Its antigen is still unknown. The authors made TCR cDNA by 5'RACE template switching, adding a universal primer site and UMIs. Each CDR3 protein is one row after TCRdb ran MiXCR on the 5' RACE reads. The sample lists fewer than 450,000 distinct CDR3 sequences; 11% were seen once. Study-level findings and limits: The study noted that FACS-sorted repertoires could contain abundant clonotypes contaminating from the bulk population. Booster samples showed a return of most primary-vaccination clones (around 95% CD4, approximately 88% CD8).

This CDR3 has 16 amino acids. Germline V gene data show CDR1 as SGHRS and CDR2 as YFSETQ. Trimming took 6 bases from V and 7 from J; bases not matched to a gene: 16. The sample in question was PBMCs, obtained on the day of the first yellow fever vaccination. This rearrangement joins TRBV5-1 to TRBJ2-3; 8 bases align to TRBD2. The clonotype originates from a young man who received the YFV17D yellow fever vaccine. The CDR3 DNA sequence: TGCGCCAGCACCCCCCTGGCAGCGGGGGCCGAATATACGCAGTATTTT. This codes for CASTPLAAGAEYTQYF.